The clone carrying this T cell receptor beta chain showed up many times. This entry comes from a study of T-cell reconstitution after alpha-beta-depleted transplantation in children. The V end lost 4 bases, the J end lost 11 bases, and 15 bases lay between the germline ends. The germline CDR1 and CDR2 sequences are SGHAT and FQNNGV. The CDR3 length is 13 residues. A TCRbeta library incorporating unique molecular identifiers was prepared. MiXCR, run by TCRdb on the PCR reads, gives a single entry per CDR3 protein. The data contain 250,000 to 300,000 distinct CDR3 sequences, about 9.5% of them singletons.

Sequencing was performed on PBMCs, taken before TCRalphabeta/CD19-depleted stem cell transplant. The genes are TRBV11-2 and TRBJ1-5; TRBD1 might be the D (6 bases). The TCR originated in a boy in the first two years of life with acute myeloid leukemia, due to receive a stem cell transplant. The CDR3 region has the DNA TGTGCCAGCAGCTCCGACCAGGGGCAGGCCCAGCATTTT. It is translated as CASSSDQGQAQHF.